This T cell receptor (beta chain) came from a study of shared clonotypes between healthy human individuals. Trimming at V came to 5 bases and at J to 6 bases, leaving 10 bases not matched to a gene. This CDR3 comprises 15 residues. Germline V lookup: CDR1 MNHEY, CDR2 SMNVEV (reference sequence). Overall study results and limits: Across subsets, estimated richness was generally greater for naive than for memory populations. The researchers took only blood, and tissue repertoires probably look different.

Researchers partitioned CD4+ cells into CD45RA+ naive and CD45RA-negative memory subsets. Method: immunoSEQ multiplex PCR; TCRdb's copy keeps in-frame clones and lacks some. The sample lists some 2,500,000 clones; around 93% were seen once. Concerning this clone: Its antigen is not identified.

The sequence derives from a man between 18 and 29 years old in good health. Some clones in this sample may be carry-over from other donors' samples. J is TRBJ2-7 and V is TRBV27; 10 bases match TRBD2. Sequenced: naive CD4+ T cells from PBMCs. The subset was: CD45RA+ positively selected. The CDR3 region has the DNA TGTGCCAGCAGTGAGAAAACTAGCGGGATTTTCGAGCAGTACTTC. Its translation is CASSEKTSGIFEQYF.